The present entry profiles one T cell receptor (beta chain) with its context. Its antigen is currently unknown. This sample was taken from a study of post-analysis software for immune sequencing data. The wider study: Included among the disease courses, which were recorded for the cohort, were relapsing-remitting, secondary progressive and progressive-relapsing multiple sclerosis. Study findings and constraints: Normalized Chao1 diversity was significantly lower in multiple sclerosis patients than in controls. F measure grouped same-batch samples tightly together. Patients carried 5 or 6 TRBV segments more frequently than controls did, and TRBV5-6, TRBV5-1 and TRBV20-1 were among them.

The CDR3 consists of 18 residues. Trimming cost V 0 bases and J 2 bases; bases outside gene matches: 10. The germline CDR1 and CDR2 sequences are LGHNT and FRNRAP. Unique molecular identifiers had been added to the TCR beta cDNA libraries. TCRdb independently ran MiXCR on the PCR reads; one entry per CDR3 protein. The data contain hundreds of thousands of distinct CDR3 sequences, over 45% of them singletons. Sequencing used blood. The chain combines TRBV12-5 with TRBJ2-1, with 7 bases aligning to TRBD2. This TCR came from a girl aged 2 to 10 with multiple sclerosis. DNA for the CDR3: TGTGCTAGTGGTTTGGTAAGAAACCGGGGGGAAGCCTACAATGAGCAGTTCTTC. It encodes CASGLVRNRGEAYNEQFF.